This TCR beta chain came from a study of blood T cell repertoires in COVID-19. Study details: Samples came from the United States, Italy and Spain, spanning acute and convalescent COVID-19.

In the authors' workflow: For nucleated cells, counts were estimated from reference gene primer amplification. Profiling relied on immunoSEQ multiplex PCR, and the TCRdb table lists in-frame clones only, not all of them. That table supplies the V and J calls and clone size; D and trimming were determined from the DNA. The sample has 90,000 to 120,000 clones, around 92% seen once. Trimming removed 2 bases from V and 9 bases from J, with 17 bases in between. This CDR3 has 15 amino acids. Per the germline V gene, CDR1 is LNHDA and CDR2 is SQIVND (reference sequence). The sequence was obtained from a man aged 35 to 55 with active or convalescent COVID-19. Sequenced sample: peripheral blood. This chain connects TRBV19 to TRBJ2-1; maybe TRBD2 (6 bases). For the CDR3, the DNA is TGTGCCAGTAGTATATTAGCGGATAAAGAAGGTGAGCAGTTCTTC. Amino acids: CASSILADKEGEQFF.